This TCR beta chain was recovered during a study of follicular helper T cells after annual influenza vaccination. Sequenced by immunoSEQ multiplex PCR; TCRdb stores in-frame clones only, minus some. The sample has thousands of clones, 82% seen once. Germline CDR1 reads SGHKS; CDR2 reads YYEKEE (reference sequence). The germline V and J ends were trimmed by 4 bases and 2 bases, with 14 bases remaining between them. CDR3 length: 15 amino acids. Noted time point: 2015-2016 season, pre-vaccination. The chain links TRBV5-5 to TRBJ2-3; TRBD1 might be the D (7 bases). The sample was CXCR5+ CD38- circulating T follicular helper cells from blood, taken on the day of influenza vaccination. Documented subset: circulating Tfh, non-naive CD4+CXCR5+PD-1+ (ICOS+CD38+ or ICOS-CD38-). This sequence originates from an adult who received the influenza vaccine. CDR3 nucleotides: TGTGCCAGCAGCATGACAGGGAGGACCACAGATACGCAGTATTTT. The encoded protein is CASSMTGRTTDTQYF.